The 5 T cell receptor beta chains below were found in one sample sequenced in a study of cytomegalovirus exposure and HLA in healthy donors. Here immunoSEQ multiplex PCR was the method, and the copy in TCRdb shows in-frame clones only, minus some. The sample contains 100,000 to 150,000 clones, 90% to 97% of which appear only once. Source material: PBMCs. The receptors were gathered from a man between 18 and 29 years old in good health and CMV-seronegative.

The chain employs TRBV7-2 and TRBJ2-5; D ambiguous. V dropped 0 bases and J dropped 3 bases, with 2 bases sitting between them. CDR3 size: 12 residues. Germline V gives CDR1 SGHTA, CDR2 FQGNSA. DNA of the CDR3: TGTGCCAGCAGCTTAGCCAAAGAGACCCAGTACTTC. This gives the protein CASSLAKETQYF.

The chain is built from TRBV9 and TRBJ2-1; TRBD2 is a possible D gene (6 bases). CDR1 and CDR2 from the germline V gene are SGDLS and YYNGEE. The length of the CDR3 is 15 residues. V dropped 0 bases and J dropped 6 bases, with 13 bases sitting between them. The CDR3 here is CASSVGGDASNEQFF. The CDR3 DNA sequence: TGTGCCAGCAGCGTAGGCGGGGACGCCTCCAATGAGCAGTTCTTC.

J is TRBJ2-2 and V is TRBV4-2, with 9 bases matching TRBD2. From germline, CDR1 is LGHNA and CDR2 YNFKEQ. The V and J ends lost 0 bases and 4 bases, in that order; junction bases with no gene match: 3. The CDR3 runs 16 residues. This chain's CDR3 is CASSQEPSGTTGELFF. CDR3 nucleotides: TGTGCCAGCAGCCAAGAACCTAGCGGGACCACCGGGGAGCTGTTTTTT.

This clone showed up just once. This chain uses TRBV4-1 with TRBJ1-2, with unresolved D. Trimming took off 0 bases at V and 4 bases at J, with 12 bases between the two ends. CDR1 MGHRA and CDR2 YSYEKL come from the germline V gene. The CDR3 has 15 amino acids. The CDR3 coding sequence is TGCGCCAGCAGCCAAGATAAGGAGGGAACCTATGGCTACACCTTC. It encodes CASSQDKEGTYGYTF.

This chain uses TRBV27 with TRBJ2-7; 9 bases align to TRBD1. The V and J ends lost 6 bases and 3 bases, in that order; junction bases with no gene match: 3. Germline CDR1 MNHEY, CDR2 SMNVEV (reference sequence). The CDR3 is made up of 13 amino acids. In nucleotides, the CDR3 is TGTGCCAGCAGCCCGGGACAGGGCTACGAGCAGTACTTC. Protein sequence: CASSPGQGYEQYF.